Listed here are 18 T cell receptor beta chains from one sample, sequenced in a study of cytomegalovirus exposure and HLA in healthy donors. Use of 60 Vbeta and 13 Jbeta primers characterized the PCR. The table came from immunoSEQ multiplex PCR; TCRdb's copy has only in-frame clones and leaves some out. The table lists 150,000 or so clones, 80% of them singletons. Material for sequencing was PBMCs. The source of these receptors is a man aged 45 to 65 in good health and CMV-seronegative.

The chain has TRBV30 and TRBJ2-6; TRBD1 matches 9 bases. Per the germline V gene, CDR1 is GTSNPN and CDR2 is SVGIG (reference sequence). The junction had 8 bases not matched to a gene; V was cut back by 5 bases and J by 0 bases. The CDR3 runs to 17 residues. Written as DNA, the CDR3 is TGTGCCTGGGAAGCCGGGACAGGGATCTCTGGGGCCAACGTCCTGACTTTC. It is translated as CAWEAGTGISGANVLTF.

The chain recombines TRBV15 with TRBJ2-1, with 12 positions matching TRBD2. V gave up 0 bases and J gave up 4 bases; unmatched junction bases: 7. This CDR3 has 18 residues. Looked up from germline, CDR1 is LNHNV and CDR2 is YYDKDF (reference sequence). The CDR3 loop reads CATSRDLAGGVNYNEQFF. As DNA, the CDR3 is TGTGCCACCAGCAGAGACCTAGCGGGGGGGGTTAATTACAATGAGCAGTTCTTC.

The V and J genes are TRBV7-9 and TRBJ1-1, with 9 bases fitting TRBD1. CDR3 length: 12 residues. V was clipped by 3 bases and J by 11 bases; unmatched bases: 4. Germline assignment: CDR1 SEHNR and CDR2 FQNEAQ (reference sequence). The CDR3 is CASSLGQGVAFF. The CDR3 DNA follows: TGTGCCAGCAGCTTGGGACAGGGAGTTGCTTTCTTT. The whole variable domain, filled in from reference TRBV7-9 and TRBJ1-1, reads DTGVSQNPRHKITKRGQNVTFRCDPISEHNRLYWYRQTLGQGPEFLTYFQNEAQLEKSRLLSDRFSAERPKGSFSTLEIQRTEQGDSAMYLCASSLGQGVAFFGQGTRLTVV.

The chain's CDR3 is CASSPSGTMNTEAFF. CDR3 DNA: TGTGCCAGCTCACCATCAGGGACAATGAACACTGAAGCTTTCTTT. This chain connects TRBV18 to TRBJ1-1; D may be TRBD1 (6 bases). This CDR3 comprises 15 residues. Trimming stripped 2 bases from V and 0 bases from J, with 10 bases between. Germline loops: CDR1 KGHSH, CDR2 LQKENI.

The chain has TRBV2 and TRBJ2-7; maybe TRBD1 (5 bases). This CDR3 has 13 amino acids. CDR1 and CDR2 from the germline V gene are SNHLY and FYNNEI. The V gene lost 4 bases and the J gene lost 1 base, with 8 bases spanning the gap. DNA for the CDR3: TGTGCCAGCAGTGTGGGGCAGTCCTACGAGCAGTACTTC. This codes for CASSVGQSYEQYF.

The J gene is TRBJ2-7, the V gene TRBV7-3, with D perhaps matching TRBD2 (6 bases). CDR1 is SGHTA, CDR2 FQGTGA, per germline. This CDR3 region has 12 residues. V dropped 7 bases and J dropped 7 bases, with 14 bases sitting between them. The CDR3 DNA reads as TGTGCCAGCACCACAAGCGGAGGGGAGCAGTACTTC. It specifies CASTTSGGEQYF.

This rearrangement joins TRBV28 to TRBJ2-3, with 10 bases identical to TRBD2. The CDR3 contains 16 residues. Germline CDR1 and CDR2: MDHEN and SYDVKM. After removal of 5 bases from V and 5 bases from J, the junction contained 10 bases not matched to a gene. CDR3 residues: CASSLRIAGGRDTQYF. The DNA of the CDR3 is TGTGCCAGCAGTCTAAGAATAGCGGGGGGCCGAGATACGCAGTATTTT.

V and J are TRBV10-1 and TRBJ1-3, with D uncertain. Germline values: CDR1 WNHNN, CDR2 SYGVQD (reference sequence). This CDR3 region has 15 residues. Trimming took 0 bases from V and 0 from J, leaving 6 bases between them. The CDR3 region has the DNA TGCGCCAGCAGTGAGTCGACAAACTCTGGAAACACCATATATTTT. It is translated as CASSESTNSGNTIYF.

V usage is TRBV7-3 and J usage is TRBJ2-3; 10 bases are shared with TRBD2. With V trimmed by 4 bases and J by 4 bases, 2 bases remained unmatched. CDR3 length: 14 amino acids. Germline values: CDR1 SGHTA, CDR2 FQGTGA. Written as DNA, the CDR3 is TGTGCCAGCAGCTGGGGACTAGCGTCAGATACGCAGTATTTT. Amino acids: CASSWGLASDTQYF.

J is TRBJ1-5 and V is TRBV6-1, with D perhaps TRBD1 (5 bases). Germline CDR1 MNHNS, CDR2 SASEGT. CDR3 length: 14 amino acids. The V and J ends lost 3 bases and 2 bases respectively, with 8 bases between them. CDR3 sequence: CASSESGGNQPQHF. CDR3 nucleotide sequence: TGTGCCAGCAGTGAGTCGGGGGGCAATCAGCCCCAGCATTTT.

This clone turned up a few times. Given the absence of the conserved phenylalanine or tryptophan at the CDR3 end, a read error is likely. It is unclear where the CDR3 begins or ends on the DNA, so no DNA is shown, and the CDR3 is as TCRdb lists it. This chain links TRBV6-1 with TRBJ2-3; the listed D gene, TRBD2, was not tested against the DNA. The CDR3 is 12 amino acids in total, end residues counted. Germline CDR1 and CDR2: MNHNS and SASEGT. CDR3 loop: CASSEGTTSSVC.

The rearrangement joins TRBV19 to TRBJ2-5, with TRBD1 identical over 8 bases. The V gene end was trimmed by 4 bases and the J gene end by 0 bases; junction bases not matched to a gene: 1. Germline CDR1 and CDR2: LNHDA and SQIVND (reference sequence). There are 14 residues in the CDR3. The CDR3 loop reads CASSTQGDQETQYF. DNA for the CDR3: TGTGCCAGTAGTACACAGGGGGACCAAGAGACCCAGTACTTC.

The chain's CDR3 is CASSVGPGGQGPYGYTF. For the CDR3, the DNA is TGTGCCAGCAGCGTCGGCCCTGGGGGACAGGGACCATATGGCTACACCTTC. This rearrangement joins TRBV9 to TRBJ1-2, with 9 bases aligning to TRBD1. V was clipped by 2 bases and J by 5 bases; unmatched bases: 13. CDR1 and CDR2 from the germline V gene are SGDLS and YYNGEE. The CDR3 is 17 residues long.

This clone has only a few counts. The chain is built from TRBV15 and TRBJ1-2; 8 positions match TRBD1. The V gene's germline CDR1 is LNHNV and CDR2 YYDKDF (reference sequence). The CDR3 length is 18 residues. V lost 0 bases, J lost 8 bases, and 17 bases stayed unmatched. CDR3 sequence reads: CATSRDRWTGPPGGGYTF. The DNA for the CDR3 is TGTGCCACCAGCAGAGATCGGTGGACAGGGCCGCCAGGGGGGGGCTACACCTTC.

The chain combines TRBV6-5 with TRBJ1-1, with a possible D match to TRBD1 (5 bases). Germline-derived CDR1 and CDR2 are MNHEY and SVGAGI. The CDR3 is 15 residues long. Between the trimmed V and J ends, which lost 2 bases and 4 bases, there was a span of 14 bases. CDR3 nucleotides: TGTGCCAGCAGTTACCAAGGCAGGGTATTCACTGAAGCTTTCTTT. It translates to CASSYQGRVFTEAFF.

The chain recombines TRBV14 with TRBJ1-2, with 9 bases that match TRBD1. Per the germline V gene, CDR1 is SGHDN and CDR2 is FVKESK. CDR3 size: 17 residues. V lost 2 bases to trimming and J lost 4 bases; unmatched junction nucleotides: 11. The CDR3 here is CASSQRGGTGNSYGYTF. The DNA for the CDR3 is TGTGCCAGCAGCCAACGGGGCGGGACAGGGAATTCCTATGGCTACACCTTC.

The V and J genes are TRBV5-1 and TRBJ2-3; 7 positions agree with TRBD2. V trimming: 1 base; J trimming: 0 bases; junction bases outside the gene matches: 5. Germline-derived CDR1 and CDR2 are SGHRS and YFSETQ. CDR3 length: 16 residues. The CDR3 spells CASSLSNSGSTDTQYF. DNA for the CDR3: TGCGCCAGCAGCTTGAGCAATAGCGGGAGCACAGATACGCAGTATTTT.

The chain carries TRBV5-1 and TRBJ1-2, with a tentative D call TRBD1 (6 bases). The germline CDR1 and CDR2 sequences are SGHRS and YFSETQ. V lost 5 bases to trimming and J lost 0 bases, with 11 bases between them. CDR3 length: 14 amino acids. CDR3 nucleotides: TGCGCCAGCAGACCACAGGGAGCTAACTATGGCTACACCTTC. Translating gives CASRPQGANYGYTF.